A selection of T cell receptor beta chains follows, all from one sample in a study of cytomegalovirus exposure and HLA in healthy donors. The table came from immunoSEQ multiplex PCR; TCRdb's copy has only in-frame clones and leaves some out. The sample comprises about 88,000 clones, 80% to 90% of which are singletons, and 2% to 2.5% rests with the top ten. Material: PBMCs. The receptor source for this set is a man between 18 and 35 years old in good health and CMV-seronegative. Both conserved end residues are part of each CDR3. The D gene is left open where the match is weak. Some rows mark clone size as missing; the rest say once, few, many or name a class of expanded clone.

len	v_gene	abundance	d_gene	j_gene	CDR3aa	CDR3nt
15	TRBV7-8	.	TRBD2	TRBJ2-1	CASSPLRGGRGEQFF	TGTGCCAGCAGCCCCCTCCGGGGAGGGCGGGGTGAGCAGTTCTTC
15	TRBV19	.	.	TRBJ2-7	CASSPYLDRTYEQYF	TGTGCCAGTAGCCCGTACCTAGATCGGACCTACGAGCAGTACTTC
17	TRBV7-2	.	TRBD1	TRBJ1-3	CASSPWTGRVGGNTIYF	TGTGCCAGCAGCCCCTGGACAGGTCGGGTTGGTGGAAACACCATATATTTT
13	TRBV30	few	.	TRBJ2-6	CACHSPGANVLTF	TGTGCCTGTCATTCCCCTGGGGCCAACGTCCTGACTTTC
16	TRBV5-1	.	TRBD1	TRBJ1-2	CASSTGQENRPHGYTF	TGCGCCAGCAGCACGGGACAGGAGAACAGACCTCATGGCTACACCTTC
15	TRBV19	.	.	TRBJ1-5	CASSIDGGEGQPQHF	TGTGCCAGTAGTATAGATGGAGGAGAGGGACAGCCCCAGCATTTT
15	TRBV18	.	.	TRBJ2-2	CASSVSDPNTGELFF	TGTGCCAGCTCAGTTAGCGACCCGAACACCGGGGAGCTGTTTTTT
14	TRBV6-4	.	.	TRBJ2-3	CASSDGGEADTQYF	TGTGCCAGCAGTGACGGCGGGGAGGCAGATACGCAGTATTTT
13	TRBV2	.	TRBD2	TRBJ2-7	CASRTSGVYEQYF	TGTGCCAGTAGGACTAGCGGGGTCTACGAGCAGTACTTC
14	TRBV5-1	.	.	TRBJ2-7	CASSLVSGSYEQYF	TGCGCCAGCAGCTTGGTTTCAGGTTCCTACGAGCAGTACTTC
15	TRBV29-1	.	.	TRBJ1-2	CSVRPEQAGIRGYTF	TGCAGCGTCCGCCCAGAGCAGGCCGGGATCCGGGGCTACACCTTC
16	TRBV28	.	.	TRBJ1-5	CASSFTGPMGGQPQHF	TGTGCCAGCAGTTTCACTGGTCCCATGGGAGGTCAGCCCCAGCATTTT
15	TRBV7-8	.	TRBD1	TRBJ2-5	CASSLVGGREETQYF	TGTGCCAGCAGCTTAGTAGGGGGCAGAGAAGAGACCCAGTACTTC
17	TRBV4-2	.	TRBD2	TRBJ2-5	CASSAWMGLAGEETQYF	TGTGCCAGCAGCGCCTGGATGGGGCTAGCGGGAGAAGAGACCCAGTACTTC
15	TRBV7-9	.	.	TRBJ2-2	CASSLVTGNTGELFF	TGTGCCAGCAGCTTAGTAACCGGGAACACCGGGGAGCTGTTTTTT
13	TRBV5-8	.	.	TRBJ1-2	CASSLQVNYGYTF	TGTGCCAGCAGCTTGCAGGTTAACTATGGCTACACCTTC
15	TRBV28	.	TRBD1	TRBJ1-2	CASSSPTGGERGYTF	TGTGCCAGCAGTTCCCCGACAGGGGGCGAACGTGGCTACACCTTC